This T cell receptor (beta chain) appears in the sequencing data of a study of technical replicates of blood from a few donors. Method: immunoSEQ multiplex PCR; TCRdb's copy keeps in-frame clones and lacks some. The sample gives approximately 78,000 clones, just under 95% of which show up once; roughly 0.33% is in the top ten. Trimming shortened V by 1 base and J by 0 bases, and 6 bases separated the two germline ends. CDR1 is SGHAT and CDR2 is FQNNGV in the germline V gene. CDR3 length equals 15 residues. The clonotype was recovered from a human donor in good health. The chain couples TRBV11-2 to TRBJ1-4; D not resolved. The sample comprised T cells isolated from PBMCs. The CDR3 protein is CASSLGVATNEKLFF. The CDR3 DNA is TGTGCCAGCAGCTTAGGAGTGGCAACTAATGAAAAACTGTTTTTT.